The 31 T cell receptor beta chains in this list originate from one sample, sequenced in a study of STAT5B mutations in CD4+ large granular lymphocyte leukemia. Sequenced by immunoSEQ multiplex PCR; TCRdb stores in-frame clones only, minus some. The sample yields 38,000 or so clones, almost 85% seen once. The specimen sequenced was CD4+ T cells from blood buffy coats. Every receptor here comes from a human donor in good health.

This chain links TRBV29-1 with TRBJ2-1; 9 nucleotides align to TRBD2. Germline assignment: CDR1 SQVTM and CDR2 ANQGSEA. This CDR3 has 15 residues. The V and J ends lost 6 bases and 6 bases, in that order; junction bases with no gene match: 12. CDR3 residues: CSVVPSGLASNEQFF. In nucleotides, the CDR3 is TGCAGCGTCGTCCCCTCAGGACTAGCGTCCAATGAGCAGTTCTTC.

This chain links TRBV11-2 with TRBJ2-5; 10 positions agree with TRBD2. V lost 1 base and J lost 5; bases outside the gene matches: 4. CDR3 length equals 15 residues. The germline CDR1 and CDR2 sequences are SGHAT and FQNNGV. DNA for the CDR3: TGTGCCAGCAGCTTAGGGCTTAGCGGGGGGGAGACCCAGTACTTC. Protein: CASSLGLSGGETQYF.

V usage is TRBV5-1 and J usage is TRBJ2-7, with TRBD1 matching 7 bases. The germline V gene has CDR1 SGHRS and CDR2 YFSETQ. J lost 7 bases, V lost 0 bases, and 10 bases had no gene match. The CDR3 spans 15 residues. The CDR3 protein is CASSLAPDRPWEQYF. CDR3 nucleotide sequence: TGCGCCAGCAGCTTGGCCCCGGACAGGCCTTGGGAGCAGTACTTC.

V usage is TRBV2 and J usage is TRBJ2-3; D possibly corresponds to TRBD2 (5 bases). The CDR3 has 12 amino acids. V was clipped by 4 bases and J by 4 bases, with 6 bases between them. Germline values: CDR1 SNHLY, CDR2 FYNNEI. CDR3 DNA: TGTGCCAGCAGTGGAGGGTCAGATACGCAGTATTTT. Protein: CASSGGSDTQYF.

DNA of the CDR3: TGTGCCAGCAGCTCCCCCCCTATGAATGAGCAGTTCTTC. Its protein product is CASSSPPMNEQFF. The chain is built from TRBV7-9 and TRBJ2-1; D gene ambiguous. V gave up 4 bases and J gave up 7 bases, with 11 bases separating them. Germline values: CDR1 SEHNR, CDR2 FQNEAQ (reference sequence). This CDR3 contains 13 residues.

CDR3 in DNA: TGTGCCATCAGTGATCCGACAGTGTTGACAGATACGCAGTATTTT. As protein: CAISDPTVLTDTQYF. This rearrangement joins TRBV10-3 to TRBJ2-3; tentative D call: TRBD1 (5 bases). CDR3 length equals 15 residues. Trimming cost V 3 bases and J 3 bases, with 13 bases left between them. Germline lookup yields CDR1 ENHRY and CDR2 SYGVKD.

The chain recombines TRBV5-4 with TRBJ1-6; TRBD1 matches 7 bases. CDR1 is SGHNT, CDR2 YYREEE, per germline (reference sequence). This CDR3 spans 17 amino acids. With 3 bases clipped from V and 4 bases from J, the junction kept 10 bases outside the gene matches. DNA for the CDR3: TGTGCCAGCAGCTCCGGCGGGCAGGGGGTTTATAATTCACCCCTCCACTTT. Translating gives CASSSGGQGVYNSPLHF.

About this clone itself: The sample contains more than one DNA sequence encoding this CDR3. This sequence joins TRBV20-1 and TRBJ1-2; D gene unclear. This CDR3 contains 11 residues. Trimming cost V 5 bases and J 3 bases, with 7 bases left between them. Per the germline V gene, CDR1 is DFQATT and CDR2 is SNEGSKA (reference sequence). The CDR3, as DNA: TGCAGTGCTTCATTAGACTATGGCTACACCTTC. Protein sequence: CSASLDYGYTF.

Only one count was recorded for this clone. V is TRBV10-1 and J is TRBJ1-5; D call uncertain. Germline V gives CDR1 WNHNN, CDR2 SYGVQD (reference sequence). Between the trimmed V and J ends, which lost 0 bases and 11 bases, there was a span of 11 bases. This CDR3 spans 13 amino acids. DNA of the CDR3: TGCGCCAGCAGTGAGTCGCTGGCCGGGGCCCAGCATTTT. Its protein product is CASSESLAGAQHF.

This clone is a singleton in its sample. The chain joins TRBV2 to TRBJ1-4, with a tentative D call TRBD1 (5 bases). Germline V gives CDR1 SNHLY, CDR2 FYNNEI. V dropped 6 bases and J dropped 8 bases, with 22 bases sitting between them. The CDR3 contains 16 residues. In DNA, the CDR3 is TGTGCCAGCAGGGACCCGGGGACGGCTGAAGGGGAAAAACTGTTTTTT. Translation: CASRDPGTAEGEKLFF.

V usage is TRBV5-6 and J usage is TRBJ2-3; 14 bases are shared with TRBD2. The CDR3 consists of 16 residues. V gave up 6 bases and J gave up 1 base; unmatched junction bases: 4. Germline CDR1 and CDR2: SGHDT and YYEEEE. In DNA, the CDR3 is TGTGCCAGCAACGGACTAGCGGGAGGTCGCACAGATACGCAGTATTTT. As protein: CASNGLAGGRTDTQYF.

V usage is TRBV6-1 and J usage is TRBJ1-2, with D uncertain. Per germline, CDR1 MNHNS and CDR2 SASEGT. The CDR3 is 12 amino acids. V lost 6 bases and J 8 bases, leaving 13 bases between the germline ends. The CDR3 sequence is CASSEPKVGYTF. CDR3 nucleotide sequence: TGTGCCAGCAGCGAGCCAAAAGTGGGCTACACCTTC.

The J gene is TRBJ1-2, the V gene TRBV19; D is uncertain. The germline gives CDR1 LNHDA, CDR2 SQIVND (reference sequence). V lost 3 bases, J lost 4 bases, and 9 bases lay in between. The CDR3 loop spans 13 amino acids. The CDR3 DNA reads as TGTGCCAGTAGTATGGACGCCGCCTATGGCTACACCTTC. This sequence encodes CASSMDAAYGYTF.

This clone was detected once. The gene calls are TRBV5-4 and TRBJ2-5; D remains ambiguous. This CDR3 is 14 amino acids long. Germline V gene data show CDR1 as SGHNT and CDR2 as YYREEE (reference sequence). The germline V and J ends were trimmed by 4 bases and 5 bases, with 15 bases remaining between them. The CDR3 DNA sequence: TGTGCCAGCAGCACTCCGGGCCCGACGGAGACCCAGTACTTC. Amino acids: CASSTPGPTETQYF.

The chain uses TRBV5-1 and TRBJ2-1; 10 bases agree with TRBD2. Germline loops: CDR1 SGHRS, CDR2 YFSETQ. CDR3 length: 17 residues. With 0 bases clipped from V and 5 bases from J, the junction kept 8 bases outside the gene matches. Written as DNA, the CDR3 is TGCGCCAGCAGCTTGGTGGTAACTAGCGGGGTACACAATGAGCAGTTCTTC. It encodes CASSLVVTSGVHNEQFF.

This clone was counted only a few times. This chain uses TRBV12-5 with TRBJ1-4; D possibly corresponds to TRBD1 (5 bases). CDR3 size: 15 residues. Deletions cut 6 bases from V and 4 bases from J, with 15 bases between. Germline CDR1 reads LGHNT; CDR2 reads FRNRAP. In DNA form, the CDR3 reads TGTGCTAGTGGCCCAGGGTTTGGGGATAATGAAAAACTGTTTTTT. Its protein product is CASGPGFGDNEKLFF.

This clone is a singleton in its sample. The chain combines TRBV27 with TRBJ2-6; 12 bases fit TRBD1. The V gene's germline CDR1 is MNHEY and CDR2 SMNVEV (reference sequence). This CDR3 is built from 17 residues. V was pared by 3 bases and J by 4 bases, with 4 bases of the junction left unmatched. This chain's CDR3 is CASSFRDRGPGANVLTF. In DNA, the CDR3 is TGTGCCAGCAGTTTTCGGGACAGGGGGCCCGGGGCCAACGTCCTGACTTTC.

CDR3 amino acids: CASSLAETSGLNEQFF. For the CDR3, the DNA is TGTGCCAGCAGCTTAGCGGAGACTAGCGGTCTGAATGAGCAGTTCTTC. The chain recombines TRBV7-8 with TRBJ2-1; TRBD2 matches at 9 bases. This CDR3 comprises 16 residues. Germline V gene sequence: CDR1 SGHVS, CDR2 FQNEAQ. Trimming removed 0 bases from V and 7 bases from J; junction bases left unmatched: 7.

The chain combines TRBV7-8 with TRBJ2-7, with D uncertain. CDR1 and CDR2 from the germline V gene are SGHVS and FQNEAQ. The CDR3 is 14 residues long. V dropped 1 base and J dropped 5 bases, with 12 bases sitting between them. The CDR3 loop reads CASSLEAGLDEQYF. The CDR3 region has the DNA TGTGCCAGCAGCTTAGAAGCCGGGTTGGACGAGCAGTACTTC. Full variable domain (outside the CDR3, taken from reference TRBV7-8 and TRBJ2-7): GAGVSQSPRYKVAKRGQDVALRCDPISGHVSLFWYQQALGQGPEFLTYFQNEAQLDKSGLPSDRFFAERPEGSVSTLKIQRTQQEDSAVYLCASSLEAGLDEQYFGPGTRLTVT.

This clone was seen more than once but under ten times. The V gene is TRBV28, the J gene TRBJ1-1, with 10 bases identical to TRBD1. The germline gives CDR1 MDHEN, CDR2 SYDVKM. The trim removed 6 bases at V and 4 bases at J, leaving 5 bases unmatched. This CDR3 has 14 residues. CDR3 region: CASRGQGRGTEAFF. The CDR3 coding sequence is TGTGCCAGCAGGGGACAGGGGCGTGGCACTGAAGCTTTCTTT.

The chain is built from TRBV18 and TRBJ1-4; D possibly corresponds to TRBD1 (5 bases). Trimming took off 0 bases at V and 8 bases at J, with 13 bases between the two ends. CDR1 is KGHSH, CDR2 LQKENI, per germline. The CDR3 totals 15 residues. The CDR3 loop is CASSPPAGMGEKLFF. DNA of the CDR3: TGTGCCAGCTCACCACCCGCAGGGATGGGGGAAAAACTGTTTTTT.

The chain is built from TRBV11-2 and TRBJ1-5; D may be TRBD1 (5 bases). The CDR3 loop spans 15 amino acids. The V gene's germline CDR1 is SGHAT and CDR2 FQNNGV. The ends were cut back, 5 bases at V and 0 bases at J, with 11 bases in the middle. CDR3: CASSPTGNSNQPQHF. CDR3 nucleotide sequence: TGTGCCAGCAGCCCTACAGGTAATAGCAATCAGCCCCAGCATTTT.

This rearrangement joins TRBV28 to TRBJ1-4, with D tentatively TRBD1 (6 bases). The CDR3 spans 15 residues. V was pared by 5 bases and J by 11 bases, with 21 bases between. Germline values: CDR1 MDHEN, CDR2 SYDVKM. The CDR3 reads CASSNGQSHEGKLFF. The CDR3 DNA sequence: TGTGCCAGCAGTAACGGACAGAGTCATGAAGGGAAACTGTTTTTT.

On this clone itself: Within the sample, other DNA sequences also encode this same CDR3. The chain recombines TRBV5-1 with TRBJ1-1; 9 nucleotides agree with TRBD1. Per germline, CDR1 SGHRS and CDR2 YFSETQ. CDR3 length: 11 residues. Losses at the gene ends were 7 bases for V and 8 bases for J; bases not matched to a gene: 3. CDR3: CASGTGNEAFF. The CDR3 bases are TGCGCCAGCGGGACAGGGAACGAAGCTTTCTTT.

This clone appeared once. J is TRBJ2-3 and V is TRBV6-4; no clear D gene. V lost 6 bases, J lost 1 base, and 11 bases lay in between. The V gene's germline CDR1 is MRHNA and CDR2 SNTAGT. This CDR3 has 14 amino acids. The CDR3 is CASSATLGTDTQYF. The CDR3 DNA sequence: TGTGCCAGCAGCGCGACTTTGGGCACAGATACGCAGTATTTT.

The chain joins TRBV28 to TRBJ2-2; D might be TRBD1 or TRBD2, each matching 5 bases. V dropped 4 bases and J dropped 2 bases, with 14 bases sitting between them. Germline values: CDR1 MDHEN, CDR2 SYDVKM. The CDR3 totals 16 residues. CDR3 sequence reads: CASSSPGRINTGELFF. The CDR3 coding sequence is TGTGCCAGCAGTTCTCCGGGACGGATAAACACCGGGGAGCTGTTTTTT.

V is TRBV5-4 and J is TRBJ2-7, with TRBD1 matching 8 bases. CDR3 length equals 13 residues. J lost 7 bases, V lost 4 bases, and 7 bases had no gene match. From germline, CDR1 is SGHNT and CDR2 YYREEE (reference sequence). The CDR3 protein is CASSHRGSGEQYF. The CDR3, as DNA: TGTGCCAGCAGCCACAGGGGGTCGGGAGAGCAGTACTTC.

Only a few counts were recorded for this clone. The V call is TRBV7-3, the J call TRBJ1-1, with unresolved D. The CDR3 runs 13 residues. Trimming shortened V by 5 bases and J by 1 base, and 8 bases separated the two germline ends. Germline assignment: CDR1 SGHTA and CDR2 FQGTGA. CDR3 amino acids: CASSADPNTEAFF. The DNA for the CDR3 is TGTGCCAGCAGCGCTGACCCGAACACTGAAGCTTTCTTT. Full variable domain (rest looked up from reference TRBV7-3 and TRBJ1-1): GAGVSQTPSNKVTEKGKYVELRCDPISGHTALYWYRQSLGQGPEFLIYFQGTGAADDSGLPNDRFFAVRPEGSVSTLKIQRTERGDSAVYLCASSADPNTEAFFGQGTRLTVV.

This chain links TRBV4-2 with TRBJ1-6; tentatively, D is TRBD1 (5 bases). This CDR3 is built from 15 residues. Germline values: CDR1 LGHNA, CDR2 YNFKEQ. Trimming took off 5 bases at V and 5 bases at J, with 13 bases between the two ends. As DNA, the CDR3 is TGTGCCAGCAGCTTGTTTCGGGGGGATAATTCACCCCTCCACTTT. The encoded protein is CASSLFRGDNSPLHF.

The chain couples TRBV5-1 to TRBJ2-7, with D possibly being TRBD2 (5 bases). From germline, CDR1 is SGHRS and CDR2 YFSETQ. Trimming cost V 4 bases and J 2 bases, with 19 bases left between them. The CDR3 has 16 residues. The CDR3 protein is CASSPRGAPITYEQYF. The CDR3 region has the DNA TGCGCCAGCAGCCCCCGGGGAGCGCCCATCACCTACGAGCAGTACTTC.

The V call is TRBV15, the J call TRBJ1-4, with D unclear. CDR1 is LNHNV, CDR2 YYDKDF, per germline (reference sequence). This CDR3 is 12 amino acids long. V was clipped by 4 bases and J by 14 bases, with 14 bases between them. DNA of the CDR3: TGTGCCACCAGCACCCGGGAGAGGTTTCTGTTTTTT. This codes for CATSTRERFLFF.